These 20 T cell receptor beta chains originate from one sample sequenced in a study of response to subunit inactivated influenza vaccine. TCRdb redid the calling of the RT-PCR reads with MiXCR, one entry per CDR3 protein. The sample gives approximately 520,000 distinct CDR3 sequences, less than 30% of which show up once; approximately 1.9% is in the top ten. Sample: CD4+ T cells sorted from PBMCs, taken more than 4 days after vaccination. The receptors derive from a man over 45 who received an inactivated influenza vaccine.

Worth noting for this clonotype: A read error may be the cause here, since a much bigger clone is one base away. This chain links TRBV4-2 with TRBJ2-5; D remains ambiguous. CDR1 and CDR2 (germline): LGHNA, YNFKEQ. This CDR3 region has 14 residues. CDR3 sequence reads: CASIQGHDGETQYF. In DNA form, the CDR3 reads TGTGCCAGCATCCAAGGTCATGACGGGGAGACCCAGTACTTC.

The V gene is TRBV7-2, the J gene TRBJ2-7, with D tentatively TRBD1 or TRBD2 (6 bases each). Germline lookup yields CDR1 SGHTA and CDR2 FQGNSA. V lost 2 bases and J lost 2, with 13 bases in between. The CDR3 covers 15 residues. CDR3 amino acids: CASSLIDRGAYEQYF. DNA for the CDR3: TGTGCCAGCAGCTTAATCGATAGGGGGGCCTACGAGCAGTACTTC.

This clonotype has a count of ten or more. V is TRBV5-1 and J is TRBJ2-7; the match to TRBD1 covers 7 bases. The CDR3 is 13 amino acids. With V trimmed by 4 bases and J by 3 bases, 4 bases remained unmatched. Germline V gene sequence: CDR1 SGHRS, CDR2 YFSETQ. The CDR3 region has the DNA TGCGCCAGCAGCCCGGGACAGCTCTACGAGCAGTACTTC. It encodes CASSPGQLYEQYF.

The V call is TRBV20-1, the J call TRBJ1-4; TRBD1 might be the D (5 bases). The germline V gene encodes CDR1 DFQATT and CDR2 SNEGSKA (reference sequence). The germline V and J ends were trimmed by 3 bases and 2 bases, with 7 bases remaining between them. This CDR3 has 13 residues. CDR3 sequence reads: CSARAGTNEKLFF. CDR3 DNA: TGCAGTGCTAGGGCAGGGACTAATGAAAAACTGTTTTTT.

This clonotype has just a few counts. The V call is TRBV20-1, the J call TRBJ1-5, with D possibly matching TRBD1 (6 bases). Germline V gives CDR1 DFQATT, CDR2 SNEGSKA (reference sequence). Deletions cut 5 bases from V and 0 bases from J, with 11 bases between. CDR3 length: 14 amino acids. The CDR3 sequence is CSAAGGHSNQPQHF. DNA of the CDR3: TGCAGTGCTGCGGGGGGGCATAGCAATCAGCCCCAGCATTTT.

The chain joins TRBV29-1 to TRBJ1-2; no reliable D call. Between the trimmed V and J ends, which lost 6 bases and 4 bases, there was a span of 15 bases. Germline lookup yields CDR1 SQVTM and CDR2 ANQGSEA. CDR3 size: 13 residues. CDR3 loop: CSVMGKTGYGYTF. In DNA, the CDR3 is TGCAGCGTAATGGGGAAAACGGGCTATGGCTACACCTTC.

CDR3 DNA: TGTGCCAGCAGTTACTCGTCTCCGCTGTCCTACAATGAGCAGTTCTTC. Its translation is CASSYSSPLSYNEQFF. The rearrangement uses TRBV6-2 or TRBV6-3 and TRBJ2-1; D gene uncertain. This CDR3 contains 16 residues. The germline CDR1 and CDR2 sequences are MNHEY and SVGEGT. The V end lost 0 bases, the J end lost 1 base, and 10 bases lay between the germline ends.

This chain uses TRBV18 with TRBJ1-1, with D tentatively TRBD1 (5 bases). The CDR3 contains 15 residues. Per the germline V gene, CDR1 is KGHSH and CDR2 is LQKENI. Between the trimmed V and J ends, which lost 3 bases and 1 base, there was a span of 12 bases. The CDR3 sequence is CASSPRDGGNTEAFF. CDR3 DNA: TGTGCCAGCTCACCCCGGGACGGTGGGAACACTGAAGCTTTCTTT.

This clonotype was seen only a few times. V and J are TRBV6-5 and TRBJ1-2; D not resolved. V was pared by 1 base and J by 3 bases, with 9 bases between. This CDR3 has 14 residues. Per the germline V gene, CDR1 is MNHEY and CDR2 is SVGAGI. CDR3 residues: CASSYWFGDYGYTF. CDR3 DNA sequence: TGTGCCAGCAGTTACTGGTTCGGAGACTATGGCTACACCTTC.

This clonotype was counted between two and nine times. The V call is TRBV9, the J call TRBJ1-1; D gene ambiguous. V dropped 4 bases and J dropped 5 bases, with 12 bases sitting between them. From germline, CDR1 is SGDLS and CDR2 YYNGEE. This CDR3 contains 13 residues. The CDR3 DNA reads as TGTGCCAGCAGCTTTAATTCAAGGACTGAAGCTTTCTTT. Its translation is CASSFNSRTEAFF.

This rearrangement joins TRBV11-2 to TRBJ1-4, with D perhaps matching TRBD1 (5 bases). This CDR3 is 16 amino acids long. CDR1 is SGHAT and CDR2 is FQNNGV in the germline V gene. Trimming shortened V by 1 base and J by 7 bases, and 16 bases separated the two germline ends. The CDR3 sequence: CASSLVTANNGEKLFF. CDR3 nucleotide sequence: TGTGCCAGCAGCTTAGTGACAGCAAATAATGGTGAAAAACTGTTTTTT.

In this sample, this clonotype turned up a few times. V usage is TRBV20-1 and J usage is TRBJ1-1; D may be TRBD1 (6 bases). The CDR3 is made up of 12 amino acids. Germline CDR1 is DFQATT and CDR2 is SNEGSKA (reference sequence). Trimming removed 7 bases at V and 4 bases at J, with 13 bases between. This CDR3 is CSGIGGTTEAFF. The CDR3, as DNA: TGCAGTGGTATAGGGGGGACCACTGAAGCTTTCTTT.

This clonotype was counted at least ten times. This chain connects TRBV12-3 or TRBV12-4 to TRBJ2-7, with no clear D. The V and J ends lost 1 base and 1 base respectively, with 2 bases between them. The CDR3 extends over 12 amino acids. The CDR3 loop is CASSLGSYEQYF. The CDR3 DNA reads TGTGCCAGCAGTTTAGGGTCCTACGAGCAGTACTTC.

This clonotype was observed a handful of times. CDR3 residues: CASSILASGMQYF. CDR3 in DNA: TGTGCCAGCAGTATTCTGGCTAGCGGGATGCAGTACTTC. The rearrangement uses TRBV28 and TRBJ2-7; 9 bases align to TRBD2. Germline-derived CDR1 and CDR2 are MDHEN and SYDVKM. The V and J ends lost 5 bases and 9 bases, in that order; junction bases with no gene match: 8. CDR3 length: 13 amino acids.

This chain uses TRBV14 with TRBJ1-4; no reliable D call. V lost 4 bases to trimming and J lost 7 bases, with 19 bases between them. CDR1 SGHDN and CDR2 FVKESK come from the germline V gene. CDR3 length equals 16 residues. In nucleotides, the CDR3 is TGTGCCAGCAGCCCACTGCGTCGGCAGGAGCGTGAAAAACTGTTTTTT. Residues: CASSPLRRQEREKLFF.

A few counts support this clonotype. The gene calls are TRBV6-6 and TRBJ2-5; 8 bases agree with TRBD2. CDR1 and CDR2 (germline): MNHNY, SVGAGI (reference sequence). The ends lost 7 bases at V and 4 bases at J; junction bases unmatched: 5. The CDR3 is made up of 13 amino acids. In DNA, the CDR3 is TGTGCCAGCACCGGGAGGGGGGGAGAGACCCAGTACTTC. Its translation: CASTGRGGETQYF.

This clonotype appeared many times. The J gene is TRBJ2-3, the V gene TRBV28, with D uncertain. Germline V gene lookup returns CDR1 MDHEN and CDR2 SYDVKM. Trimming took 4 bases from V and 6 from J, leaving 17 bases between them. This CDR3 region has 15 residues. The CDR3 spells CASSSVRRPGDTQYF. The CDR3 DNA reads as TGTGCCAGCAGTTCGGTGCGTAGGCCCGGGGATACGCAGTATTTT.

This clonotype showed up just a few times. This chain connects TRBV5-1 to TRBJ1-1; no definite D call. Germline CDR1 and CDR2: SGHRS and YFSETQ. The CDR3 has 13 amino acids. The V and J ends lost 2 bases and 4 bases respectively, with 9 bases between them. In DNA, the CDR3 is TGCGCCAGCAGCTTACCCGAGGGCACTGAAGCTTTCTTT. This sequence encodes CASSLPEGTEAFF.

CDR3 loop: CASSATSGRNNEQFF. CDR3 bases: TGTGCCAGCAGCGCAACTAGCGGGAGGAACAATGAGCAGTTCTTC. The V and J genes are TRBV7-2 and TRBJ2-1, with 12 nucleotides matching TRBD2. Germline-derived CDR1 and CDR2 are SGHTA and FQGNSA. The V segment lost 5 bases and the J segment 5 bases; nucleotides outside the gene matches: 4. The CDR3 loop spans 15 amino acids.

This clonotype was counted only a few times. This chain joins TRBV6-1 and TRBJ1-1; D gene unclear. The CDR3 has 17 amino acids. CDR1 is MNHNS, CDR2 SASEGT, per germline. Trimming removed 0 bases at V and 3 bases at J, with 17 bases between. The DNA for the CDR3 is TGTGCCAGCAGTGAAGCGCTTCAAGGCAGAGGAGACACTGAAGCTTTCTTT. Protein: CASSEALQGRGDTEAFF.